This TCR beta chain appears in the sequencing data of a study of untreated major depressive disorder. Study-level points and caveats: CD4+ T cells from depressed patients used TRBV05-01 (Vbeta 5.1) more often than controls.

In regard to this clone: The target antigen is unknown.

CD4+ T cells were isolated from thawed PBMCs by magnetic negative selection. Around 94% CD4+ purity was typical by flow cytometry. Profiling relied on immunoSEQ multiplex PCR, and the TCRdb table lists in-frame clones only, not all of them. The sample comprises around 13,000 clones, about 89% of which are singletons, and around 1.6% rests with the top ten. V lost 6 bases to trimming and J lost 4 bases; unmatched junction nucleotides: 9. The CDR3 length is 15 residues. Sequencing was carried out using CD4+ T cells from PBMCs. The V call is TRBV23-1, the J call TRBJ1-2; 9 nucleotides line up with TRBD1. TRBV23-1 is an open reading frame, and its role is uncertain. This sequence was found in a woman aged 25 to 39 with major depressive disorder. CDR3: CASSHDRGFGYGYTF. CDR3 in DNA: TGCGCCAGCAGCCATGACAGGGGGTTTGGCTATGGCTACACCTTC.